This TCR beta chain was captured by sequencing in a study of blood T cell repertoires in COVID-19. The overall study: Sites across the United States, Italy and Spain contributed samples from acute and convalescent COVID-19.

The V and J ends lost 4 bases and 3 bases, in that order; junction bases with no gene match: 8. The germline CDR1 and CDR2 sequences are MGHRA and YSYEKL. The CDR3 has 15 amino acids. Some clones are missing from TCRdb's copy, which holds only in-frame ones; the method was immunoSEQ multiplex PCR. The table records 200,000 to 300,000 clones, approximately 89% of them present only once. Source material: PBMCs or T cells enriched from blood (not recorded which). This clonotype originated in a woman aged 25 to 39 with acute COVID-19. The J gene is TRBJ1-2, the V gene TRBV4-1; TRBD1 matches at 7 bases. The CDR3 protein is CASSLNRGRDYGYTF. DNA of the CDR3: TGCGCCAGCAGCCTGAACAGGGGTCGGGACTATGGCTACACCTTC.